Included here is one T cell receptor beta chain sequence, with context. Antigen specificity is unknown. At the DNA level, this CDR3 is encoded by other sequences in the same sample as well. This specimen belongs to a study of vaccination effects on CD4 cells after COVID-19. The overall study: Subjects were given two BNT162b2 or mRNA-1273 vaccine doses.

The CDR3 loop spans 14 amino acids. The V and J ends lost 2 bases and 2 bases respectively, with 9 bases between them. The germline V gene encodes CDR1 SGHRS and CDR2 YFSETQ. Viral peptide pools were used in the ViraFEST assay to expand antigen-specific CD4+ T cells, and sequencing came afterward. Subsequent to a culture period of more than 9 days, CD4+ T cells were isolated. Vaccinees lacked prior SARS-CoV-2 infection and tested negative for nucleocapsid antibodies. Clones were sequenced by immunoSEQ multiplex PCR, and TCRdb holds only the in-frame ones, with some missing. The sample lists roughly 63,000 clones; 80% were seen once.

This clonotype originated in a human donor who received a COVID-19 vaccine. The sample was CD4+ T cells from PBMCs cultured with SARS-CoV-2 spike peptides, taken before COVID-19 vaccination. The chain links TRBV5-1 to TRBJ2-3; D perhaps matches TRBD1 (6 bases). Written as DNA, the CDR3 is TGCGCCAGCAGCTTTGGACAGAACACAGATACGCAGTATTTT. Translation: CASSFGQNTDTQYF.